The 2 T cell receptor beta chains below come from one sample, sequenced in a study of OX40 agonist ivuxolimab in advanced cancers. Libraries were prepared by immunoSEQ multiplex PCR; TCRdb keeps only in-frame clonotypes and omits some of them. The table shows 65,000 to 95,000 clones, with around nine tenths occurring only once. This sample comprised CD4+ or CD8+ T cells sorted from blood, obtained in a trial of the OX40 agonist ivuxolimab. These receptor sequences come from an adult with an advanced solid tumor such as melanoma, head and neck, liver or kidney cancer.

This clone came up once. The CDR3 here is CASSQSLLGPEDTQYF. For the CDR3, the DNA is TGCGCCAGCAGCCAAAGCCTCCTAGGGCCCGAAGATACGCAGTATTTT. The chain joins TRBV5-1 to TRBJ2-3; D is uncertain. The CDR3 is 16 amino acids. V was pared by 4 bases and J by 5 bases, with 20 bases between. Per the germline V gene, CDR1 is SGHRS and CDR2 is YFSETQ. Combining the CDR3 with reference TRBV5-1 and TRBJ2-3 gives the whole variable domain KAGVTQTPRYLIKTRGQQVTLSCSPISGHRSVSWYQQTPGQGLQFLFEYFSETQRNKGNFPGRFSGRQFSNSRSEMNVSTLELGDSALYLCASSQSLLGPEDTQYFGPGTRLTVL.

The chain couples TRBV5-1 to TRBJ2-2; TRBD2 matches 13 bases. Germline V lookup: CDR1 SGHRS, CDR2 YFSETQ. V was pared by 2 bases and J by 6 bases, with 1 base of the junction left unmatched. The CDR3 is 15 amino acids. As DNA, the CDR3 is TGCGCCAGCAGCTTACTAGCGGGAGGGCCCGGGGAGCTGTTTTTT. Residues: CASSLLAGGPGELFF.